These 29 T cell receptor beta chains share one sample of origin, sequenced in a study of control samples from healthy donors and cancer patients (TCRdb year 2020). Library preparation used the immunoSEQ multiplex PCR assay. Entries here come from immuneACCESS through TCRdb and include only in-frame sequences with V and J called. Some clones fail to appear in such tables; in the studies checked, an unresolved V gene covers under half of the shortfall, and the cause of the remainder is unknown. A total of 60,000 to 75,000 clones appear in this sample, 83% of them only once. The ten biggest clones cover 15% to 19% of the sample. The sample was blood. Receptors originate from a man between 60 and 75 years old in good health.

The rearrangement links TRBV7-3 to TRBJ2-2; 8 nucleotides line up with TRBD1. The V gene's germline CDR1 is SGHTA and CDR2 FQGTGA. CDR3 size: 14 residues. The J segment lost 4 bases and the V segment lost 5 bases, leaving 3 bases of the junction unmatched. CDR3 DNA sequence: TGTGCCAGCAGCCTGCAGGGGGCCACCGGGGAGCTGTTTTTT. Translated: CASSLQGATGELFF.

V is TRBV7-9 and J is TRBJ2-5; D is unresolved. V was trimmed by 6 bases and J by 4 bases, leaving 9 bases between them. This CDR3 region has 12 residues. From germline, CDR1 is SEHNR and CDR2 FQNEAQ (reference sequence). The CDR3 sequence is CASSNGPETQYF. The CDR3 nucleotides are TGTGCCAGCAGTAACGGACCAGAGACCCAGTACTTC.

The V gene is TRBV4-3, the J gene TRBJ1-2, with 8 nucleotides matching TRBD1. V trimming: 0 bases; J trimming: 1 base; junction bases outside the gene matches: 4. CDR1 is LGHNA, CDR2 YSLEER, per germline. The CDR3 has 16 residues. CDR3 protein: CASSQDFTGGNYGYTF. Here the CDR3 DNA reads TGCGCCAGCAGCCAAGATTTCACAGGGGGTAACTATGGCTACACCTTC.

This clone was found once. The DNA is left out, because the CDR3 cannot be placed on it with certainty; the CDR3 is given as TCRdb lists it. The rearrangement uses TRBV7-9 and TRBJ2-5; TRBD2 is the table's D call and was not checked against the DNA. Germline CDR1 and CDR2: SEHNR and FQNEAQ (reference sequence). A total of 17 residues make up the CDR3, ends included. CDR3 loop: CASSPGGHGSFLETQYF.

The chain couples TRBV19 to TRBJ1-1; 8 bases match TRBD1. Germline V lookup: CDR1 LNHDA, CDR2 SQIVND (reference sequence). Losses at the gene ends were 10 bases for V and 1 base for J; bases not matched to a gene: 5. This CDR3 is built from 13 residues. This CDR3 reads CATQDRANTEAFF. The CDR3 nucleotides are TGTGCCACCCAGGACAGGGCGAACACTGAAGCTTTCTTT.

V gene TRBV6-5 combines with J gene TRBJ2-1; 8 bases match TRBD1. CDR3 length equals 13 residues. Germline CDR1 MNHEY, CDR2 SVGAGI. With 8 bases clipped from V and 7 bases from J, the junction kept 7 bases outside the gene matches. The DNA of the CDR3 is TGTGCCAGCCGCGGGACAGGCCTTAATGAGCAGTTCTTC. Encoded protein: CASRGTGLNEQFF.

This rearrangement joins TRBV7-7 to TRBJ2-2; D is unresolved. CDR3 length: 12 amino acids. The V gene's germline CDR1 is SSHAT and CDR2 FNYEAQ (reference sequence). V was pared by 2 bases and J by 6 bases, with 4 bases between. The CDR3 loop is CASSLNAGELFF. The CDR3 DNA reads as TGTGCCAGCAGCTTAAACGCCGGGGAGCTGTTTTTT.

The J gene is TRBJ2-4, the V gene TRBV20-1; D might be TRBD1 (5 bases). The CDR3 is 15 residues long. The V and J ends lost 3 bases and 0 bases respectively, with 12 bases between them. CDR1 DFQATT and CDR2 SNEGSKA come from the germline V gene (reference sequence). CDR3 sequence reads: CSASTGSIAKNIQYF. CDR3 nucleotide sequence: TGCAGTGCTAGTACAGGTTCAATAGCCAAAAACATTCAGTACTTC.

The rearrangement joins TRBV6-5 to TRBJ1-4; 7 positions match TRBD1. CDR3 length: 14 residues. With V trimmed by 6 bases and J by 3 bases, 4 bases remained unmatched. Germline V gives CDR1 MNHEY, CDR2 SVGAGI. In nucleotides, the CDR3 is TGTGCCAGCAGATCGACAGGGTCTAATGAAAAACTGTTTTTT. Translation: CASRSTGSNEKLFF.

The CDR3 is CASSLFAGASNNEQFF. The CDR3, as DNA: TGTGCCAGCAGTTTGTTTGCGGGAGCCTCAAACAATGAGCAGTTCTTC. The chain couples TRBV28 to TRBJ2-1, with 7 bases matching TRBD2. There are 16 residues in the CDR3. Germline values: CDR1 MDHEN, CDR2 SYDVKM. The V segment lost 3 bases and the J segment 5 bases; nucleotides outside the gene matches: 10.

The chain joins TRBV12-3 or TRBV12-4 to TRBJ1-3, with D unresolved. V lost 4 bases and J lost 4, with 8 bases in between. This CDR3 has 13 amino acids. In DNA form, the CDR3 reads TGTGCCAGCAGTTACGAAGGGGGAAACACCATATATTTT. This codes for CASSYEGGNTIYF.

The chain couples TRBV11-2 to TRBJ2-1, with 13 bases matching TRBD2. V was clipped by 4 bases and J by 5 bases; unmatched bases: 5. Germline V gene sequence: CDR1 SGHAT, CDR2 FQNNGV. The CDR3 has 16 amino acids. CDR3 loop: CASSSRLAGGNNEQFF. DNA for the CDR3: TGTGCCAGCAGCTCCCGACTAGCGGGAGGCAACAATGAGCAGTTCTTC.

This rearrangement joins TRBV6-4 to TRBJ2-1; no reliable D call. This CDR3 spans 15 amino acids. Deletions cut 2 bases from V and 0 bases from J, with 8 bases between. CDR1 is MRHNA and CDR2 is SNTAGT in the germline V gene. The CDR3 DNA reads TGTGCCAGCAGTGACGGGCAGAGCTCCTACAATGAGCAGTTCTTC. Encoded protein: CASSDGQSSYNEQFF.

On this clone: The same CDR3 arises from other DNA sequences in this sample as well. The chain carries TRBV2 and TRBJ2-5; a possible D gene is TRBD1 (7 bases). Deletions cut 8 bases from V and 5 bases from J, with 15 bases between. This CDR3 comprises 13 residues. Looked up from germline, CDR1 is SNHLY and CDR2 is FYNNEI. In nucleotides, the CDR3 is TGTGCCAGCGCGGAGGGGGCGGGGGAGACCCAGTACTTC. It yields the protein CASAEGAGETQYF.

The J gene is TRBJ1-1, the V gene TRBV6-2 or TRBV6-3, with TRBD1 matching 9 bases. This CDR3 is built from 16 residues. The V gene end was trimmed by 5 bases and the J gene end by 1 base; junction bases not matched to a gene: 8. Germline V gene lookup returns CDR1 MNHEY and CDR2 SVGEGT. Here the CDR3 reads CASSDRTGDRNTEAFF. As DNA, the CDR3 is TGTGCCAGCAGTGACAGGACAGGGGACAGGAACACTGAAGCTTTCTTT.

CDR3 region: CASMKGGTYNEQFF. The CDR3 region has the DNA TGTGCCAGCATGAAGGGAGGTACCTACAATGAGCAGTTCTTC. The V and J genes are TRBV27 and TRBJ2-1; D possibly corresponds to TRBD2 (6 bases). The V gene's germline CDR1 is MNHEY and CDR2 SMNVEV (reference sequence). The CDR3 length is 14 residues. The ends were cut back, 7 bases at V and 2 bases at J, with 12 bases in the middle.

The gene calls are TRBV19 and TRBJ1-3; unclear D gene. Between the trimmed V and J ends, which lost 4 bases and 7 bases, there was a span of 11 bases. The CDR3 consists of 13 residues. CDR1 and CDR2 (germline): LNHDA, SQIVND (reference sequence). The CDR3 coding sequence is TGTGCCAGTAGTACCGTTGGCCTTAACACCATATATTTT. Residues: CASSTVGLNTIYF.

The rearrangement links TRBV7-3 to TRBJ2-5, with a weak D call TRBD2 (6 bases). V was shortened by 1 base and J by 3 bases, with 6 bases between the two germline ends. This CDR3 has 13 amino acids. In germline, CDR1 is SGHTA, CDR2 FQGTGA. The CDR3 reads CASSLSGEETQYF. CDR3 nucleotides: TGTGCCAGCAGCTTAAGCGGGGAAGAGACCCAGTACTTC.

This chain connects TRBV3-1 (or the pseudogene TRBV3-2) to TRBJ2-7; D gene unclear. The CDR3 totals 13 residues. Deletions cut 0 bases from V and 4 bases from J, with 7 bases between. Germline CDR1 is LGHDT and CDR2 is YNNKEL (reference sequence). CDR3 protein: CASSQDTVYEQYF. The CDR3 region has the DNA TGTGCCAGCAGCCAAGATACGGTATACGAGCAGTACTTC.

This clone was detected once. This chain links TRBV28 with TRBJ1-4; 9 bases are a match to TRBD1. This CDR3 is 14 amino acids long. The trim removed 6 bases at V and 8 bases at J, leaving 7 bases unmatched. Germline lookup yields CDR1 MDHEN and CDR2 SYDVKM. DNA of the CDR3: TGTGCCAGCAGATACACAGGGGGCGCAGAAAAACTGTTTTTT. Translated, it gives CASRYTGGAEKLFF. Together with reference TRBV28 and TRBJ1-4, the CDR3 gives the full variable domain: DVKVTQSSRYLVKRTGEKVFLECVQDMDHENMFWYRQDPGLGLRLIYFSYDVKMKEKGDIPEGYSVSREKKERFSLILESASTNQTSMYLCASRYTGGAEKLFFGSGTQLSVL.

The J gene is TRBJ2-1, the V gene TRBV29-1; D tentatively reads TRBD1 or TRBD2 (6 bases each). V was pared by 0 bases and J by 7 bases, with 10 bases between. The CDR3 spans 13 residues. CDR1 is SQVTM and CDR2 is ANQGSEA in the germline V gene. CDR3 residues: CSVEDLGGNEQFF. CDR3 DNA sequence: TGCAGCGTTGAAGATCTAGGGGGGAATGAGCAGTTCTTC.

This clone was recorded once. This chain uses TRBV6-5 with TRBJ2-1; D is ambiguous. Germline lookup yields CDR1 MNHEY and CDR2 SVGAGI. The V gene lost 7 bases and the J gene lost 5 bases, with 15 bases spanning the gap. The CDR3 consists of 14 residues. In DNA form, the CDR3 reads TGTGCCAGCACTCCGGGTCCTCAGAACAATGAGCAGTTCTTC. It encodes CASTPGPQNNEQFF.

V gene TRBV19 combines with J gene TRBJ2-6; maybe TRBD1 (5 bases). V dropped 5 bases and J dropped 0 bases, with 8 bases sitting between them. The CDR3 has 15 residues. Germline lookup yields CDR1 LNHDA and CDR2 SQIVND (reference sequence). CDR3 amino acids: CASSSGHSGANVLTF. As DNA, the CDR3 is TGTGCCAGTAGTTCCGGACACTCTGGGGCCAACGTCCTGACTTTC.

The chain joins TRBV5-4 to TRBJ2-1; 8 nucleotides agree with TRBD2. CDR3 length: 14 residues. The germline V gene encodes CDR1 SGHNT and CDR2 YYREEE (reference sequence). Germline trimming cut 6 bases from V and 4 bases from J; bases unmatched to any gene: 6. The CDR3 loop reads CASTPTSAYNEQFF. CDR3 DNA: TGTGCCAGCACACCGACTAGCGCATACAATGAGCAGTTCTTC.

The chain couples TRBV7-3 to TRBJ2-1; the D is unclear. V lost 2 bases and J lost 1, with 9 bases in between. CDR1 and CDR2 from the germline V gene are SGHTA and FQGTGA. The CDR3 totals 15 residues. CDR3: CASSLSASSYNEQFF. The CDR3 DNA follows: TGTGCCAGCAGCTTATCGGCGTCGTCCTACAATGAGCAGTTCTTC.

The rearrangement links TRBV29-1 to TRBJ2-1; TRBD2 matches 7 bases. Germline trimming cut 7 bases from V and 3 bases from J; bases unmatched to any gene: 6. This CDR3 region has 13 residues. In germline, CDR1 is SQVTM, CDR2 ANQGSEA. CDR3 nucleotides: TGCAGCGGGGGGAGGGGCCGCTACAATGAGCAGTTCTTC. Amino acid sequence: CSGGRGRYNEQFF.

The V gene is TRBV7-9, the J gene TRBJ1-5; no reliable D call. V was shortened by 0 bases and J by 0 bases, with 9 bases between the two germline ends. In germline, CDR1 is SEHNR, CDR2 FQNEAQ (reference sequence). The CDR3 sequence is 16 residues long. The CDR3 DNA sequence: TGTGCCAGCAGCTTAGCGGGAGGGTATAGCAATCAGCCCCAGCATTTT. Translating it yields CASSLAGGYSNQPQHF.

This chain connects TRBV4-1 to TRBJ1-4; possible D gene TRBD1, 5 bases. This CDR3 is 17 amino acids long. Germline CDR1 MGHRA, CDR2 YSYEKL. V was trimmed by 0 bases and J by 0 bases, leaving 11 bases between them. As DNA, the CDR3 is TGCGCCAGCAGCCAAGAGGCAGGGAGAGCAACTAATGAAAAACTGTTTTTT. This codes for CASSQEAGRATNEKLFF.

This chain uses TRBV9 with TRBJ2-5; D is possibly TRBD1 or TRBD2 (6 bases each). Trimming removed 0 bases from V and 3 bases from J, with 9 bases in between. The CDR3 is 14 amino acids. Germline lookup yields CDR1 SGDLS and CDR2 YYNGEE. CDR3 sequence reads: CASSVVGGKETQYF. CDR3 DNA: TGTGCCAGCAGCGTAGTGGGGGGCAAAGAGACCCAGTACTTC.